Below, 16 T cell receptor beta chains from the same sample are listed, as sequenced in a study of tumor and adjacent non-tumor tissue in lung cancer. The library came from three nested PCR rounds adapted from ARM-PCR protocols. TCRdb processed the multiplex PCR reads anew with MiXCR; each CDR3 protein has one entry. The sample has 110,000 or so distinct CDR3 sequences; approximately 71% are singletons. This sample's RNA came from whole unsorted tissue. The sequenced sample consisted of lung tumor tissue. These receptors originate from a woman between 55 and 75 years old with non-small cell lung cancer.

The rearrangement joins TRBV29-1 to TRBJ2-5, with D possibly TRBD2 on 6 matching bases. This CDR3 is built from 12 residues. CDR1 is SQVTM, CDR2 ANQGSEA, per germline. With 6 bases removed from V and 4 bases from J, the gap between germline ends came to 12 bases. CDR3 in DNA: TGCAGCGTCCGTTACGGGGGAGAGACCCAGTACTTC. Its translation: CSVRYGGETQYF.

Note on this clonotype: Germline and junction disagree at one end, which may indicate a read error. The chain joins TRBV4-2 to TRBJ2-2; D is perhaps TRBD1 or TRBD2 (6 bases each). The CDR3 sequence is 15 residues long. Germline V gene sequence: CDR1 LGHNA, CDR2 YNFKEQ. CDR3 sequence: CTSSQEWGATGELFF. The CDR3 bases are TGTACCAGCAGCCAAGAGTGGGGGGCAACGGGGGAGCTGTTTTTT.

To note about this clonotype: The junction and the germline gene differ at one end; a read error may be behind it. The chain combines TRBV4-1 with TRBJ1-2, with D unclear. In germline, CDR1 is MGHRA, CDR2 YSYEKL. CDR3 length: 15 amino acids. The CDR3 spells CAISQESGSNYGYTF. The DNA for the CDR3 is TGCGCCATCAGCCAAGAGTCAGGCTCTAACTATGGTTACACCTTC.

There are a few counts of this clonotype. The CDR3 reads CASSSGTYTYEQYF. Written as DNA, the CDR3 is TGTGCCAGCAGCTCCGGGACTTATACCTACGAGCAGTACTTC. The chain recombines TRBV11-2 with TRBJ2-7; tentatively, D is TRBD2 (6 bases). V shed 4 bases and J shed 2 bases, with 12 bases lying between them. The CDR3 contains 14 residues. Germline assignment: CDR1 SGHAT and CDR2 FQNNGV. The full variable domain, completed using reference TRBV11-2 and TRBJ2-7, is EAGVAQSPRYKIIEKRQSVAFWCNPISGHATLYWYQQILGQGPKLLIQFQNNGVVDDSQLPKDRFSAERLKGVDSTLKIQPAKLEDSAVYLCASSSGTYTYEQYFGPGTRLTVT.

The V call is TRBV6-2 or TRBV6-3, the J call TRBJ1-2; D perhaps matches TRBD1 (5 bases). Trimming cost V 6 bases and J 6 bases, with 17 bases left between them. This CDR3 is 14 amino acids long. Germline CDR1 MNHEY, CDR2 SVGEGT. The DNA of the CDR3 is TGTGCCAGCAGAGAACCGGAACAGGAGCATGGCTACACCTTC. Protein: CASREPEQEHGYTF.

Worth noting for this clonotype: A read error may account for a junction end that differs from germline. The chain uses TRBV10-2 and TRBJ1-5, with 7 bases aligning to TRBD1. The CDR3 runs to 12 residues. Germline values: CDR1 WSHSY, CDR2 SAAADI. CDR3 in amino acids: CAGSVGGQPQHF. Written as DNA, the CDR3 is TGCGCCGGCAGTGTGGGGGGACAGCCCCAACATTTT.

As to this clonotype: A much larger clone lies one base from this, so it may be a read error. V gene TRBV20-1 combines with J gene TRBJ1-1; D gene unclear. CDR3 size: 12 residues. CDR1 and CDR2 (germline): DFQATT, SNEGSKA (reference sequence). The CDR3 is CSARSNGYESFF. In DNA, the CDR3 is TGCAGTGCTAGATCCAACGGCTATGAATCTTTCTTT.

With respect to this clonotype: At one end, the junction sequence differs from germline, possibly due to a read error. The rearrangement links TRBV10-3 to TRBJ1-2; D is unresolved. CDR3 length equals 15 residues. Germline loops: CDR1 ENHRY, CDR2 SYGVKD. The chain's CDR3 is CVICPRPVPNYGYTF. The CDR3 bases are TGTGTCATCTGCCCCAGGCCCGTTCCTAACTATGGCTACACCTTC.

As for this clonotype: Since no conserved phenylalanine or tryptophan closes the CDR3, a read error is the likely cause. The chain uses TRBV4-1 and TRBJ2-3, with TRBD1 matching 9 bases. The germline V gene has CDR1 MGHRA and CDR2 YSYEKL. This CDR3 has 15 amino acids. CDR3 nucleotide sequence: TGCGCCAGCAGCCAATTACAGGGGGCAAGAGATACACAGTATTTA. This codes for CASSQLQGARDTQYL.

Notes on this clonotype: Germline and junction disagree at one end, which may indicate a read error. The CDR3 reads CTSSPISETSGRQFF. CDR3 coding DNA: TGTACCAGCTCACCAATATCCGAGACTAGCGGAAGGCAGTTCTTC. The chain combines TRBV18 with TRBJ2-1; 9 nucleotides match TRBD2. The CDR3 has 15 amino acids. Germline V gene data show CDR1 as KGHSH and CDR2 as LQKENI.

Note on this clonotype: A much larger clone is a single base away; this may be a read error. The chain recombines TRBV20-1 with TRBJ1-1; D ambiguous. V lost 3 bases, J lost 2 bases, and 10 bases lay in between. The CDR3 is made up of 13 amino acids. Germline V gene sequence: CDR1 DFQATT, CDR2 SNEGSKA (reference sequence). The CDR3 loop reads CSASTEVNTEAFF. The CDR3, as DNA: TGCAGTGCTAGCACAGAGGTTAACACTGAAGCTTTCTTT.

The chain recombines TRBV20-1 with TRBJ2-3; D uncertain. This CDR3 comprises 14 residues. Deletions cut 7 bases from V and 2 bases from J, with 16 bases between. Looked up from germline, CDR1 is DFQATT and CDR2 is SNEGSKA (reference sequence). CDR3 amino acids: CSGPRGRNTDTQYF. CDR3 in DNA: TGCAGTGGCCCGAGAGGCCGAAACACAGATACGCAGTATTTT.

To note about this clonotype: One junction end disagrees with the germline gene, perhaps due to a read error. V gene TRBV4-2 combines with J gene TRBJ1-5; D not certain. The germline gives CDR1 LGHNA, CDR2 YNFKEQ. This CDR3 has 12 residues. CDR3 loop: CASRLGNQPHHF. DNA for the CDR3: TGTGCCAGCCGACTGGGCAATCAGCCCCATCATTTT.

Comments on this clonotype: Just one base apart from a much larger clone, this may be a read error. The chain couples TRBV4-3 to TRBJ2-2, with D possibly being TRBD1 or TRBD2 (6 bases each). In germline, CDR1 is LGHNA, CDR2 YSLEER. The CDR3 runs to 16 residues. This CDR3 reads CAGSPGGTRNTGELFF. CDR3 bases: TGCGCCGGCAGCCCAGGAGGGACACGGAACACCGGGGAGCTGTTTTTT.

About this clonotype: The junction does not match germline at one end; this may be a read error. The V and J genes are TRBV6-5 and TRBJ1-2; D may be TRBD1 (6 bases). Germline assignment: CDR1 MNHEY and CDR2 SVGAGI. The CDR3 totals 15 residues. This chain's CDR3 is CVSRQLRGHGCGYTF. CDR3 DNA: TGTGTCAGCAGACAACTCCGGGGGCATGGGTGTGGCTACACCTTC.

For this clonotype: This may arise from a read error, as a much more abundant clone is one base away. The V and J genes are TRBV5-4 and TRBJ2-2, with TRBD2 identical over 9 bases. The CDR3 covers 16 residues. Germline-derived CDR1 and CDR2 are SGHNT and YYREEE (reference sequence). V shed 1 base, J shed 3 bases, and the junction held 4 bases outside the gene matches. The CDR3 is CASSLLTSGYTGELFF. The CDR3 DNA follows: TGTGCCAGCAGCTTGCTGACTAGCGGATACACCGGGGAGCTGTTTTTT.